This T cell receptor beta chain came from a study of CD8+ T cells in alopecia areata. Study outcomes and limitations: Clonality exceeded that of normal scalp in lesional scalp, most notably in alopecia totalis/universalis.

Treatment given: oral pan-JAK inhibitor, 5-10 mg twice daily. From alopecia areata patients, lesional scalp punch biopsies and peripheral blood were collected. CDR3 length: 13 residues. CDR1 is SGHTA, CDR2 FQGNSA, per germline. V shed 8 bases and J 7 bases; nucleotides not matched to a gene: 3. The sequencing template was cDNA reverse transcribed from extracted RNA. Method: immunoSEQ multiplex PCR; TCRdb's copy keeps in-frame clones and lacks some. Among fewer than 150,000 clones listed, less than 70% were seen once. Remarks on this clone: Its matching antigen is unknown.

Specimen: CD4+ T cells sorted from blood, collected at week 24, from a patient treated with tofacitinib. The chain uses TRBV7-2 and TRBJ2-4, with 12 bases fitting TRBD1. This sequence originates from a human donor with alopecia areata. CDR3 in amino acids: CASGTGGLNIQYF. Here the CDR3 DNA reads TGTGCCAGCGGGACAGGGGGCTTGAACATTCAGTACTTC.